This TCR beta chain was captured by sequencing in a study of shared clonotypes between healthy human individuals. Study-wide points: Clonotypes shared by all four sorted-subset donors had higher generation probabilities than non-shared clonotypes.

The length of the CDR3 is 15 residues. Germline CDR1 and CDR2: MNHEY and SVGAGI. V dropped 6 bases and J dropped 0; count of bases not matched to a gene: 6. On this clone: Antigen specificity is unknown.

Only in-frame clones appear in the TCRdb table, and some are missing; sequencing was by immunoSEQ multiplex PCR. Altogether roughly 2.2 million clones are present, under 95% being singletons, with the ten largest covering more than 0.35%. V is TRBV6-5 and J is TRBJ2-3; TRBD2 agrees at 7 bases. This sequence was found in a young man in good health. Some clones in this sample may be carry-over from other donors' samples. Material: naive CD4+ T cells from PBMCs. Stated subset: CD45RA+ positively selected. The CDR3 region is CASRAGATSTDTQYF. DNA for the CDR3: TGTGCCAGCAGGGCGGGAGCGACTAGCACAGATACGCAGTATTTT.